Described below is a single T cell receptor beta chain sequence and its context. The antigen it recognizes is unknown. Base-call qualities are not available, and no considerably larger clone is one nucleotide away. Reading the germline V gene (reference sequence) gives CDR1 MNHEY and CDR2 SMNVEV. The CDR3 covers 15 residues, taking in both the cysteine and the phenylalanine. Only the CDR3 region is kept as DNA, spanning 45 bases read in frame from base 1. At the junction V is shortened by 4 bases and J by 0 bases, with 12 bases in between. The entry originates in a study of T cell repertoires in cytomegalovirus infection (dated by TCRdb to about 2019). Concerning the study at large: Recently identified HLA-C-restricted CMV epitopes, whose presentation resists viral immunomodulation, were targeted by peptide stimulations together with well-studied HLA-B-restricted epitopes. Donor HLA type was relevant to the analysis, because carriage of CMV infection together with the matching HLA type was indicated by public TCR beta signatures. The paper as a whole reports these results and caveats: The ex vivo response was dominated by HLA-C-restricted CMV-specific TCR beta clonotypes, which also provided the single most frequent clonotype in two of eight donors. Cumulative frequency of public TCR beta family members discriminated carriers of CMV infection plus the relevant HLA type in this cohort and an independent 352-donor cohort.

Instrument used: Illumina HiSeq 1500. TCRdb reanalyzed the raw reads on its own, using fastp at Q25 for trimming and MiXCR for clone calling, and kept in-frame beta chains. Entries that share a CDR3 protein sequence are merged under the most common genes and DNA. Recorded for this sample are around 750,000 distinct CDR3 sequences; over 25% of them occurred a single time. Roughly 12% of the sample rests with the top ten. The treatment or condition label on this specimen signifies: in vitro stimulation with specific CMV peptide epitopes to enrich CMV-specific T cells. This sample comprised cultured CD8+ T cells from PBMCs, obtained from culture after CMV antigen stimulation. The origin of this receptor is a human donor in good health (CMV status not recorded). Some clones in this sample may be carry-over from other donors' samples. The rearrangement joined TRBV27 to TRBJ1-1, with the D gene too uncertain to name. In nucleotide form, the sequence is TGTGCCAGCAGTTCCGGCCGTTACATGAACACTGAAGCTTTCTTT. Its coded protein is CASSSGRYMNTEAFF.